Below, 32 T cell receptor beta chains from the same sample are listed, as sequenced in a study of blood T cell repertoires in COVID-19. Produced via immunoSEQ multiplex PCR; TCRdb's table is partial and in-frame only. Of around 480,000 clones listed, about 87% are singletons. The sample taken for sequencing was peripheral blood. Receptor source: a woman aged 50 to 60 with COVID-19, enrolled during active disease.

The V and J genes are TRBV15 and TRBJ1-4, with D hard to call. Germline CDR1 reads LNHNV; CDR2 reads YYDKDF (reference sequence). V lost 0 bases and J lost 3, with 5 bases in between. CDR3 length equals 14 residues. CDR3 protein: CATSRDRANEKLFF. CDR3 nucleotides: TGTGCCACCAGCAGAGATCGGGCTAATGAAAAACTGTTTTTT.

The V and J genes are TRBV4-2 and TRBJ1-5; TRBD1 matches at 8 bases. Germline values: CDR1 LGHNA, CDR2 YNFKEQ. CDR3 length: 17 residues. J was trimmed by 1 base and V by 4 bases; bases with no gene match: 9. CDR3 sequence: CASSLTTGGRSNQPQHF. Written as DNA, the CDR3 is TGTGCCAGCAGCCTAACCACAGGGGGAAGAAGCAATCAGCCCCAGCATTTT.

The chain is built from TRBV5-1 and TRBJ2-5; TRBD2 is a possible D gene (6 bases). Germline-derived CDR1 and CDR2 are SGHRS and YFSETQ. V lost 2 bases to trimming and J lost 2 bases, with 10 bases between them. This CDR3 has 14 residues. The DNA for the CDR3 is TGCGCCAGCAGCTTCATGGGGGGACAAGAGACCCAGTACTTC. Amino acids: CASSFMGGQETQYF.

This clone was detected a few times. V is TRBV27 and J is TRBJ1-1; the match to TRBD1 covers 10 bases. Germline trimming cut 6 bases from V and 5 bases from J; bases unmatched to any gene: 12. CDR1 is MNHEY and CDR2 is SMNVEV in the germline V gene (reference sequence). The CDR3 has 16 amino acids. CDR3 bases: TGTGCCAGCAGGAACCCGGGACAGGGGATTCGGACTGAAGCTTTCTTT. This translates into CASRNPGQGIRTEAFF.

The chain recombines TRBV3-1 (or the pseudogene TRBV3-2) with TRBJ2-3, with 7 bases matching TRBD2. CDR1 and CDR2 (germline): LGHDT, YNNKEL (reference sequence). V was clipped by 4 bases and J by 5 bases; unmatched bases: 12. The CDR3 has 16 residues. CDR3 amino acids: CASSPRSRGEEDTQYF. In nucleotides, the CDR3 is TGTGCCAGCAGCCCCCGGTCCCGGGGGGAGGAAGATACGCAGTATTTT.

The CDR3 coding sequence is TGTGCCAGCTCACCAAGCAGGGGAGTTTCCTACGAGCAGTACTTC. As protein: CASSPSRGVSYEQYF. The gene calls are TRBV18 and TRBJ2-7, with D possibly matching TRBD1 (6 bases). Trimming removed 2 bases at V and 1 base at J, with 12 bases between. Germline CDR1 KGHSH, CDR2 LQKENI. The CDR3 runs to 15 residues.

CDR3 residues: CASSSKVRDEQYF. The DNA of the CDR3 is TGTGCCAGCAGCTCGAAAGTACGGGACGAGCAGTACTTC. The V and J genes are TRBV7-9 and TRBJ2-7; no clear D. CDR1 SEHNR and CDR2 FQNEAQ come from the germline V gene (reference sequence). V lost 4 bases, J lost 5 bases, and 12 bases lay in between. This CDR3 region has 13 residues.

The chain links TRBV7-9 to TRBJ2-7; TRBD1 matches at 9 bases. This CDR3 is built from 15 residues. CDR1 and CDR2 from the germline V gene are SEHNR and FQNEAQ (reference sequence). Unmatched junction bases numbered 5, after V lost 4 bases and J lost 1 base. CDR3 region: CASSSWTGASYEQYF. The DNA of the CDR3 is TGTGCCAGCAGCTCCTGGACAGGGGCTTCCTACGAGCAGTACTTC.

The chain is built from TRBV2 and TRBJ2-7; 9 bases align to TRBD1. The CDR3 consists of 14 residues. The germline CDR1 and CDR2 sequences are SNHLY and FYNNEI. The ends lost 8 bases at V and 4 bases at J; junction bases unmatched: 9. The CDR3 DNA sequence: TGTGCCAGCGATCGCGGGACAGGGACTTACGAGCAGTACTTC. Its translation: CASDRGTGTYEQYF.

The chain links TRBV30 to TRBJ2-7; a weak D match, TRBD1 (5 bases). This CDR3 is 11 amino acids long. The V and J ends lost 3 bases and 11 bases respectively, with 14 bases between them. Germline V CDR1 and CDR2: GTSNPN, SVGIG (reference sequence). The CDR3, as DNA: TGTGCCTGGAGCGCAGGGCGTCAGGAGTACTTC. Residues: CAWSAGRQEYF.

The chain couples TRBV5-1 to TRBJ2-7; D is perhaps TRBD2 (5 bases). Trimming left V 4 bases short and J 2 bases short, with 10 bases between. Germline CDR1 reads SGHRS; CDR2 reads YFSETQ. The CDR3 loop spans 13 amino acids. In nucleotides, the CDR3 is TGCGCCAGCAGCGGCGGGCTCCCCTACGAGCAGTACTTC. Translation: CASSGGLPYEQYF.

This clone showed up just once. This rearrangement joins TRBV30 to TRBJ1-2; unclear D gene. V lost 0 bases and J lost 4, with 6 bases in between. Germline V CDR1 and CDR2: GTSNPN, SVGIG (reference sequence). The CDR3 is made up of 12 amino acids. CDR3 region: CAWSVNSYGYTF. CDR3 DNA sequence: TGTGCCTGGAGTGTAAACTCCTATGGCTACACCTTC.

The J gene is TRBJ2-7, the V gene TRBV15; D is perhaps TRBD2 (5 bases). This CDR3 spans 13 amino acids. The V and J ends lost 5 bases and 4 bases respectively, with 12 bases between them. Germline CDR1 and CDR2: LNHNV and YYDKDF (reference sequence). The CDR3 coding sequence is TGTGCCACCAGCCGGGGAATCACTTACGAGCAGTACTTC. Amino acid sequence: CATSRGITYEQYF.

This chain links TRBV28 with TRBJ1-1; D remains unclear. CDR1 and CDR2 from the germline V gene are MDHEN and SYDVKM. CDR3 length equals 11 residues. Trimming cost V 9 bases and J 3 bases, with 8 bases left between them. CDR3 region: CASAWHTEAFF. CDR3 bases: TGTGCCAGTGCCTGGCACACTGAAGCTTTCTTT.

V usage is TRBV27 and J usage is TRBJ2-3; 14 nucleotides match TRBD2. The germline gives CDR1 MNHEY, CDR2 SMNVEV (reference sequence). J lost 1 base, V lost 6 bases, and 9 bases had no gene match. The CDR3 totals 18 residues. The chain's CDR3 is CASSPGTSGGSGTDTQYF. As DNA, the CDR3 is TGTGCCAGCAGCCCTGGGACTAGCGGGGGATCTGGCACAGATACGCAGTATTTT.

The chain joins TRBV5-8 to TRBJ1-1; no reliable D call. Trimming took 9 bases from V and 5 from J, leaving 26 bases between them. Germline loops: CDR1 SGHTS, CDR2 YDEGEE. This CDR3 contains 16 residues. The CDR3, as DNA: TGTGCCACCCAGCCCTCGATAGAAATCAGGTGGACTGAAGCTTTCTTT. It encodes CATQPSIEIRWTEAFF.

The rearrangement links TRBV13 to TRBJ1-1; D unresolved. Germline V gene data show CDR1 as PRHDT and CDR2 as FYEKMQ (reference sequence). V shed 8 bases and J shed 8 bases, with 15 bases lying between them. This CDR3 comprises 12 residues. The CDR3 bases are TGTGCCAGCGCGTTCGGGCGGGCCGAAGCTTTCTTT. Encoded protein: CASAFGRAEAFF. Complete variable domain (other parts from reference TRBV13 and TRBJ1-1): AAGVIQSPRHLIKEKRETATLKCYPIPRHDTVYWYQQGPGQDPQFLISFYEKMQSDKGSIPDRFSAQQFSDYHSELNMSSLELGDSALYFCASAFGRAEAFFGQGTRLTVV.

This chain links TRBV5-4 with TRBJ1-2; TRBD1 matches 8 bases. The CDR3 loop spans 14 amino acids. Germline V lookup: CDR1 SGHNT, CDR2 YYREEE (reference sequence). V trimming: 0 bases; J trimming: 5 bases; junction bases outside the gene matches: 3. CDR3 DNA: TGTGCCAGCAGCTTGGGGCAGGGGGCGTATGGCTACACCTTC. As protein: CASSLGQGAYGYTF.

With respect to this clone: This same CDR3 is encoded by further DNA sequences in the sample. The V and J genes are TRBV29-1 and TRBJ2-2; D is possibly TRBD1 (6 bases). CDR1 and CDR2 from the germline V gene are SQVTM and ANQGSEA. The V gene lost 3 bases and the J gene lost 4 bases, with 9 bases spanning the gap. The CDR3 is made up of 13 amino acids. The CDR3 here is CSVDRGGTGELFF. CDR3 bases: TGCAGCGTTGACAGGGGTGGCACCGGGGAGCTGTTTTTT.

The CDR3 DNA reads TGTGCCAGCAGTTTAGTTTCGCGCGGGGGGGCCAAAGGGAATGAGCAGTTCTTC. Encoded protein: CASSLVSRGGAKGNEQFF. The chain has TRBV27 and TRBJ2-1, with 9 nucleotides matching TRBD2. With V trimmed by 2 bases and J by 7 bases, 15 bases remained unmatched. CDR3 size: 18 residues. Germline V gene sequence: CDR1 MNHEY, CDR2 SMNVEV (reference sequence).

The chain combines TRBV27 with TRBJ1-4, with 7 bases matching TRBD1. The CDR3 runs 15 residues. V was pared by 5 bases and J by 4 bases, with 7 bases of the junction left unmatched. The germline CDR1 and CDR2 sequences are MNHEY and SMNVEV (reference sequence). The CDR3 here is CASSLEGASNEKLFF. CDR3 nucleotide sequence: TGTGCCAGCAGTCTCGAGGGGGCAAGTAATGAAAAACTGTTTTTT. Filled out from reference TRBV27 and TRBJ1-4, the complete variable domain reads EAQVTQNPRYLITVTGKKLTVTCSQNMNHEYMSWYRQDPGLGLRQIYYSMNVEVTDKGDVPEGYKVSRKEKRNFPLILESPSPNQTSLYFCASSLEGASNEKLFFGSGTQLSVL.

About this clone itself: Other DNA sequences within the sample encode an identical CDR3. The rearrangement links TRBV19 to TRBJ2-7, with TRBD1 matching 9 bases. Unmatched junction bases numbered 4, after V lost 5 bases and J lost 5 bases. The CDR3 length is 13 residues. The V gene's germline CDR1 is LNHDA and CDR2 SQIVND (reference sequence). CDR3 DNA: TGTGCCAGTAGTTTACAGGGGGCCGACGAGCAGTACTTC. Translation gives CASSLQGADEQYF.

Here the CDR3 DNA reads TGTGCCAGCAGAGACAGGGGGCGGAGTAATGAGCAGTTCTTC. Amino acid sequence: CASRDRGRSNEQFF. The chain uses TRBV28 and TRBJ2-1; 10 bases are a match to TRBD1. V trimming: 6 bases; J trimming: 7 bases; junction bases outside the gene matches: 6. Germline CDR1 and CDR2: MDHEN and SYDVKM. The CDR3 sequence is 14 residues long.

As DNA, the CDR3 is TGCGCCAGCAGCTTGATTTCGGCAGGGTACTACGAGCAGTACTTC. Translating it yields CASSLISAGYYEQYF. V usage is TRBV5-1 and J usage is TRBJ2-7, with a possible D match to TRBD1 (5 bases). The CDR3 contains 15 residues. Germline V gene lookup returns CDR1 SGHRS and CDR2 YFSETQ. Trimming took off 1 base at V and 3 bases at J, with 14 bases between the two ends.

This chain links TRBV10-3 with TRBJ1-1; perhaps TRBD1 as D (5 bases). The V gene's germline CDR1 is ENHRY and CDR2 SYGVKD. The CDR3 runs 14 residues. The germline V and J ends were trimmed by 0 bases and 3 bases, with 8 bases remaining between them. The CDR3: CAISESEGYTEAFF. The CDR3 DNA reads TGTGCCATCAGTGAGTCGGAGGGGTACACTGAAGCTTTCTTT.

The chain joins TRBV5-1 to TRBJ1-1; D not certain. The germline CDR1 and CDR2 sequences are SGHRS and YFSETQ. The V end lost 0 bases, the J end lost 0 bases, and 9 bases lay between the germline ends. CDR3 size: 15 residues. CDR3 DNA: TGCGCCAGCAGCTTGGAGCAGGAACTGAACACTGAAGCTTTCTTT. As protein: CASSLEQELNTEAFF.

This chain connects TRBV6-5 to TRBJ2-7, with TRBD1 matching 7 bases. The germline V gene encodes CDR1 MNHEY and CDR2 SVGAGI. The CDR3 length is 14 residues. V lost 0 bases to trimming and J lost 4 bases; unmatched junction nucleotides: 3. The chain's CDR3 is CASSYSLGQYEQYF. The CDR3 DNA reads as TGTGCCAGCAGTTACTCTCTGGGACAGTACGAGCAGTACTTC.

J is TRBJ2-3 and V is TRBV30, with D maybe TRBD1 (5 bases). This CDR3 contains 15 residues. V gave up 3 bases and J gave up 1 base, with 14 bases separating them. Germline-derived CDR1 and CDR2 are GTSNPN and SVGIG (reference sequence). DNA of the CDR3: TGTGCCTGGAGAGACCGGTTCAGGGGCACAGATACGCAGTATTTT. This gives the protein CAWRDRFRGTDTQYF.

The V gene is TRBV10-3, the J gene TRBJ2-3, with D possibly being TRBD2 (5 bases). The CDR3 loop spans 13 amino acids. In germline, CDR1 is ENHRY, CDR2 SYGVKD. Trimming left V 6 bases short and J 5 bases short, with 12 bases between. The CDR3 coding sequence is TGTGCCATCAGCCTCCCAAGCGGAGATACGCAGTATTTT. This translates into CAISLPSGDTQYF.

CDR3 sequence (DNA): TGTGCCAGCAGCTCCTACCGGACCGGGACAGCGTTCTACGAGCAGTACTTC. Amino acid sequence: CASSSYRTGTAFYEQYF. V is TRBV5-6 and J is TRBJ2-7, with 7 bases lining up with TRBD1. The CDR3 is made up of 17 amino acids. V shed 3 bases, J shed 3 bases, and the junction held 15 bases outside the gene matches. Germline V CDR1 and CDR2: SGHDT, YYEEEE.

The V gene is TRBV27, the J gene TRBJ1-6; D unclear. Germline CDR1 is MNHEY and CDR2 is SMNVEV (reference sequence). This CDR3 is built from 14 residues. V lost 6 bases and J lost 7, with 13 bases in between. This CDR3 is CASRPWEENSPLHF. The CDR3 coding sequence is TGTGCCAGCAGACCCTGGGAGGAAAATTCACCCCTCCACTTT.

V usage is TRBV30 and J usage is TRBJ2-2, with 9 bases matching TRBD1. The CDR3 has 16 amino acids. Germline CDR1 GTSNPN, CDR2 SVGIG (reference sequence). The V and J ends lost 0 bases and 1 base, in that order; junction bases with no gene match: 3. The CDR3 DNA reads as TGTGCCTGGAGTGTTTGGGGACAGGGGAACACCGGGGAGCTGTTTTTT. This sequence encodes CAWSVWGQGNTGELFF. The entire variable domain, with the rest obtained from reference TRBV30 and TRBJ2-2, is as follows: SQTIHQWPATLVQPVGSPLSLECTVEGTSNPNLYWYRQAAGRGLQLLFYSVGIGQISSEVPQNLSASRPQDRQFILSSKKLLLSDSGFYLCAWSVWGQGNTGELFFGEGSRLTVL.